The 22 T cell receptor beta chains below were found in one sample sequenced in a study of identifying expanded T cells in peripheral blood (dated by TCRdb to about 2019). The library was built by means of the immunoSEQ multiplex PCR assay. Sourced from immuneACCESS, this table was stored by TCRdb with only in-frame sequences that have V and J called. A share of the clones is absent; for the studies checked, an unresolved V gene accounts for under half, and the remainder has no known explanation. The sample table holds 75,000 to 90,000 clones, of which about 90% were seen once. In total, the top ten clones hold roughly 7% of the sample. The sequencing input was blood. These receptor sequences come from a person between 18 and 69 years old in good health.

The chain links TRBV19 to TRBJ1-6; TRBD1 aligns across 10 bases. Germline CDR1 and CDR2: LNHDA and SQIVND (reference sequence). The J segment lost 6 bases and the V segment lost 3 bases, leaving 11 bases of the junction unmatched. CDR3 size: 18 residues. Written as DNA, the CDR3 is TGTGCCAGTAGTATGTCCGGACAGGGGGTTGGGGGTAATTCACCCCTCCACTTT. This sequence encodes CASSMSGQGVGGNSPLHF.

This rearrangement joins TRBV6-1 to TRBJ1-6; no definite D call. V was trimmed by 2 bases and J by 4 bases, leaving 12 bases between them. This CDR3 has 16 residues. The germline gives CDR1 MNHNS, CDR2 SASEGT. As DNA, the CDR3 is TGTGCCAGCAGTGAACCTCAGGTGGGGTATAATTCACCCCTCCACTTT. Translated: CASSEPQVGYNSPLHF.

In its sample, this clone was seen a few times. This sequence joins TRBV20-1 and TRBJ1-2; no clear D. This CDR3 has 11 residues. The germline gives CDR1 DFQATT, CDR2 SNEGSKA (reference sequence). V lost 1 base and J 5 bases, leaving 5 bases between the germline ends. The CDR3 spells CSARGEYGYTF. The CDR3 DNA sequence: TGCAGTGCTAGAGGAGAGTATGGCTACACCTTC.

V is TRBV6-5 and J is TRBJ2-1; perhaps TRBD1 as D (5 bases). V was clipped by 5 bases and J by 3 bases, with 14 bases between them. Germline CDR1 MNHEY, CDR2 SVGAGI. The CDR3 totals 15 residues. Here the CDR3 reads CASSATGDRYNEQFF. The DNA for the CDR3 is TGTGCCAGCAGTGCCACAGGAGACCGCTACAATGAGCAGTTCTTC.

V usage is TRBV30 and J usage is TRBJ1-1; D not certain. CDR3 length equals 16 residues. V lost 5 bases, J lost 4 bases, and 23 bases lay in between. The V gene's germline CDR1 is GTSNPN and CDR2 SVGIG (reference sequence). This CDR3 reads CAWRPPRGIGSTEAFF. The CDR3, as DNA: TGTGCCTGGCGACCCCCACGGGGAATAGGGAGCACTGAAGCTTTCTTT.

This clone was seen only once. This chain links TRBV5-1 with TRBJ2-3, with TRBD2 matching over 13 bases. J lost 8 bases, V lost 4 bases, and 10 bases had no gene match. This CDR3 is built from 16 residues. Germline lookup yields CDR1 SGHRS and CDR2 YFSETQ. For the CDR3, the DNA is TGCGCCAGCAGCCTGGGACTAGCGGGACCCTTGAGTACGCAGTATTTT. Translation gives CASSLGLAGPLSTQYF. The full variable domain, with the rest looked up from reference TRBV5-1 and TRBJ2-3, is KAGVTQTPRYLIKTRGQQVTLSCSPISGHRSVSWYQQTPGQGLQFLFEYFSETQRNKGNFPGRFSGRQFSNSRSEMNVSTLELGDSALYLCASSLGLAGPLSTQYFGPGTRLTVL.

The V call is TRBV4-2, the J call TRBJ1-1; the D gene is possibly TRBD1 (6 bases). The CDR3 spans 15 residues. With 0 bases removed from V and 8 bases from J, the gap between germline ends came to 16 bases. Germline V gene data show CDR1 as LGHNA and CDR2 as YNFKEQ. The CDR3 DNA is TGTGCCAGCAGCCAAGATTGGTCGGCAGGGGCCGAAGCTTTCTTT. Amino acid sequence: CASSQDWSAGAEAFF.

V usage is TRBV7-9 and J usage is TRBJ1-1, with 7 bases identical to TRBD1. The CDR3 runs to 14 residues. The V and J ends lost 3 bases and 3 bases, in that order; junction bases with no gene match: 4. CDR1 and CDR2 (germline): SEHNR, FQNEAQ (reference sequence). DNA of the CDR3: TGTGCCAGCAGCTTGGGACAGTCTGACACTGAAGCTTTCTTT. This codes for CASSLGQSDTEAFF. The whole variable domain, filled in from reference TRBV7-9 and TRBJ1-1, reads DTGVSQNPRHKITKRGQNVTFRCDPISEHNRLYWYRQTLGQGPEFLTYFQNEAQLEKSRLLSDRFSAERPKGSFSTLEIQRTEQGDSAMYLCASSLGQSDTEAFFGQGTRLTVV.

The J gene is TRBJ1-2, the V gene TRBV4-1, with 7 positions matching TRBD1. The CDR3 consists of 14 residues. CDR1 and CDR2 (germline): MGHRA, YSYEKL. V dropped 0 bases and J dropped 7; count of bases not matched to a gene: 5. The CDR3 DNA reads TGCGCCAGCAGCCAAGATTCACAGGGGCCTGGCTACACCTTC. Translation gives CASSQDSQGPGYTF.

In DNA form, the CDR3 reads TGTGCCAGCAGATACGGGACAACCGGAAACACCATATATTTT. This codes for CASRYGTTGNTIYF. This chain links TRBV6-6 with TRBJ1-3; perhaps TRBD1 as D (6 bases). Trimming took off 6 bases at V and 4 bases at J, with 13 bases between the two ends. This CDR3 region has 14 residues. Germline V gene data show CDR1 as MNHNY and CDR2 as SVGAGI (reference sequence).

This chain uses TRBV6-6 with TRBJ1-2, with 9 bases identical to TRBD1. The germline gives CDR1 MNHNY, CDR2 SVGAGI (reference sequence). This CDR3 is built from 13 residues. The junction had 7 bases not matched to a gene; V was cut back by 6 bases and J by 8 bases. CDR3 coding DNA: TGTGCCAGCAGACCCGACAGGGGGAACGGCTACACCTTC. Residues: CASRPDRGNGYTF.

The chain employs TRBV7-3 and TRBJ2-7; possibly TRBD1 for D (6 bases). The V gene lost 2 bases and the J gene lost 9 bases, with 20 bases spanning the gap. The CDR3 totals 15 residues. Germline values: CDR1 SGHTA, CDR2 FQGTGA. In nucleotides, the CDR3 is TGTGCCAGCAGCTTATCAGGGGCCGTATCCAGAGTGCAGTACTTC. Amino acids: CASSLSGAVSRVQYF.

In this sample, this clone turned up a few times. V usage is TRBV11-2 and J usage is TRBJ1-2; D is possibly TRBD1 (5 bases). Germline V gives CDR1 SGHAT, CDR2 FQNNGV. The CDR3 extends over 14 amino acids. V lost 5 bases to trimming and J lost 6 bases, with 16 bases between them. CDR3 sequence: CASSVDSKGDGYTF. The CDR3 coding sequence is TGTGCCAGCAGCGTTGACAGTAAGGGCGATGGCTACACCTTC.

The chain links TRBV6-5 to TRBJ2-2; no reliable D call. Germline values: CDR1 MNHEY, CDR2 SVGAGI. The V gene lost 4 bases and the J gene lost 7 bases, with 16 bases spanning the gap. The CDR3 has 15 amino acids. As DNA, the CDR3 is TGTGCCAGCAGTTCAATTCAGGACCCCGGCGGGGAGCTGTTTTTT. Protein: CASSSIQDPGGELFF.

The chain recombines TRBV7-9 with TRBJ2-3, with 14 bases fitting TRBD2. Germline V CDR1 and CDR2: SEHNR, FQNEAQ (reference sequence). This CDR3 contains 18 residues. V dropped 2 bases and J dropped 1; count of bases not matched to a gene: 5. CDR3 sequence (DNA): TGTGCCAGCAGCTTACTCTGGGGACTAGCGGGGGGCACAGATACGCAGTATTTT. Translation gives CASSLLWGLAGGTDTQYF.

V gene TRBV4-1 combines with J gene TRBJ1-2; the D gene is possibly TRBD1 (5 bases). The V gene's germline CDR1 is MGHRA and CDR2 YSYEKL. V was shortened by 0 bases and J by 5 bases, with 13 bases between the two germline ends. The CDR3 loop spans 15 amino acids. CDR3 in amino acids: CASSQEGAQAYGYTF. The CDR3 DNA is TGCGCCAGCAGCCAAGAAGGAGCACAGGCTTATGGCTACACCTTC.

This chain uses TRBV30 with TRBJ2-3; either TRBD1 or TRBD2 may supply D (6 bases each). This CDR3 region has 16 residues. Germline V gives CDR1 GTSNPN, CDR2 SVGIG (reference sequence). The V and J ends lost 2 bases and 2 bases respectively, with 17 bases between them. The CDR3 region is CAWSRPLGGYTDTQYF. The CDR3, as DNA: TGTGCCTGGAGTCGTCCCCTAGGGGGGTACACAGATACGCAGTATTTT. The full variable domain, completed using reference TRBV30 and TRBJ2-3, is SQTIHQWPATLVQPVGSPLSLECTVEGTSNPNLYWYRQAAGRGLQLLFYSVGIGQISSEVPQNLSASRPQDRQFILSSKKLLLSDSGFYLCAWSRPLGGYTDTQYFGPGTRLTVL.

Turning to this clone: Other nucleotide sequences in the sample specify the same CDR3. The V call is TRBV19, the J call TRBJ1-2, with 8 bases identical to TRBD1. Germline loops: CDR1 LNHDA, CDR2 SQIVND (reference sequence). This CDR3 has 14 residues. V lost 1 base to trimming and J lost 2 bases; unmatched junction nucleotides: 0. CDR3 DNA sequence: TGTGCCAGTAGTATAGGACAGGGGAACTATGGCTACACCTTC. Translation gives CASSIGQGNYGYTF.

The gene calls are TRBV5-1 and TRBJ1-2; D is uncertain. The V and J ends lost 4 bases and 3 bases respectively, with 7 bases between them. The CDR3 contains 12 residues. Germline V gene sequence: CDR1 SGHRS, CDR2 YFSETQ. The CDR3 coding sequence is TGCGCCAGCAGCAGCGATTACTATGGCTACACCTTC. Protein sequence: CASSSDYYGYTF.

V is TRBV10-1 and J is TRBJ2-7, with TRBD1 identical over 10 bases. This CDR3 contains 14 residues. In germline, CDR1 is WNHNN, CDR2 SYGVQD (reference sequence). V gave up 5 bases and J gave up 1 base; unmatched junction bases: 2. The CDR3 spells CASSRGQGSYEQYF. Here the CDR3 DNA reads TGCGCCAGCAGTAGGGGACAGGGGTCCTACGAGCAGTACTTC.

The chain carries TRBV6-5 and TRBJ2-3; 7 bases match TRBD1. The CDR3 extends over 15 amino acids. V lost 7 bases to trimming and J lost 1 base; unmatched junction nucleotides: 8. Germline assignment: CDR1 MNHEY and CDR2 SVGAGI. The CDR3 bases are TGTGCCAGCAACAGCTACAGGGGTCGCACAGATACGCAGTATTTT. Protein product: CASNSYRGRTDTQYF.

CDR3 nucleotide sequence: TGTGCCAGCAGCTTGTCAGGACTAGGCATAAATACGCAGTATTTT. It yields the protein CASSLSGLGINTQYF. The V gene is TRBV5-4, the J gene TRBJ2-3; 7 nucleotides match TRBD2. In germline, CDR1 is SGHNT, CDR2 YYREEE (reference sequence). V dropped 1 base and J dropped 7; count of bases not matched to a gene: 9. The CDR3 is 15 amino acids. The variable domain in full, with the rest retrieved from reference TRBV5-4 and TRBJ2-3, is ETGVTQSPTHLIKTRGQQVTLRCSSQSGHNTVSWYQQALGQGPQFIFQYYREEENGRGNFPPRFSGLQFPNYSSELNVNALELDDSALYLCASSLSGLGINTQYFGPGTRLTVL.